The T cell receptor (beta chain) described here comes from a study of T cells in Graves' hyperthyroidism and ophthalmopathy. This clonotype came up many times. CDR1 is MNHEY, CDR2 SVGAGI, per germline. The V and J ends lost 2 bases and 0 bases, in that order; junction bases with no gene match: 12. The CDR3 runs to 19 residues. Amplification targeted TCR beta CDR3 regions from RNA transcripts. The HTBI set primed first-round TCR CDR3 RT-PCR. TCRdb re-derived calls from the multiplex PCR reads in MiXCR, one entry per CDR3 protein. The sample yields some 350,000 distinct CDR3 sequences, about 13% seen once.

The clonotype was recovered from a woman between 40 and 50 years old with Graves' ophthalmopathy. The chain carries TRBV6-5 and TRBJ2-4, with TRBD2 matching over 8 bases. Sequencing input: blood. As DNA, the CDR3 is TGTGCCAGCAGTTACGAGGCTAGCGGGCACTTAGTAGCCAAAAACATTCAGTACTTC. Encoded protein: CASSYEASGHLVAKNIQYF.